A selection of T cell receptor beta chains follows, all from one sample in a study of CD8 T cells in Susac syndrome. TCRdb redid the calling of the immunoSEQ multiplex PCR reads with MiXCR, one entry per CDR3 protein. The sample has more than 65,000 distinct CDR3 sequences, around 93% seen once. The sample was CD8+ T cells from PBMCs. All receptors derive from a human donor with Susac syndrome. CDR3s include the opening cysteine and the closing phenylalanine or tryptophan. Fields, in order: V gene, J gene, D gene, clone size, CDR3 protein, CDR3 DNA. A D gene is named only where the DNA matches it firmly. The size entry is marked missing in some rows and otherwise reads once, few, many or a size class.

TRBV29-1	TRBJ2-1	NA	once	CSVTGDGRGFNEQFF	TGCAGCGTGACCGGGGATGGGAGGGGGTTCAATGAGCAGTTCTTC
TRBV2	TRBJ2-7	TRBD1	NA	CASSDEGASYEQYF	TGTGCCAGCAGTGATGAGGGGGCCTCCTACGAGCAGTACTTC
TRBV28	TRBJ2-5	TRBD2	NA	CASSLGGKIGTSGPQETQYF	TGTGCCAGCAGTTTAGGCGGGAAGATCGGGACTAGCGGACCCCAAGAGACCCAGTACTTC
TRBV28	TRBJ2-7	TRBD2	NA	CASSFVRDYSYEQYF	TGTGCCAGCAGTTTTGTGCGGGACTACTCCTACGAGCAGTACTTC
TRBV29-1	TRBJ1-1	NA	NA	CSAPWGTEAFF	TGCAGCGCCCCTTGGGGAACTGAAGCTTTCTTT
TRBV12-3/TRBV12-4	TRBJ2-3	TRBD2	NA	CASRMTSGGTDTQYF	TGTGCCAGCAGGATGACTAGCGGAGGCACAGATACGCAGTATTTT
TRBV19	TRBJ1-1	NA	NA	CASSIGGIWTEAFF	TGTGCCAGTAGTATTGGGGGGATCTGGACTGAAGCTTTCTTT
TRBV30	TRBJ2-7	TRBD1	NA	CAWSIPGTGFPYEQYF	TGTGCCTGGAGTATCCCCGGGACAGGGTTTCCCTACGAGCAGTACTTC
TRBV28	TRBJ2-1	TRBD1	NA	CATRTGWNEQFF	TGTGCCACCCGGACAGGATGGAATGAGCAGTTCTTC
TRBV29-1	TRBJ1-2	TRBD1	NA	CSVEDPTGENGYTF	TGCAGCGTTGAAGACCCTACAGGGGAGAATGGCTACACCTTC
TRBV30	TRBJ2-3	NA	NA	CAWSVGGVDTQYF	TGTGCCTGGAGTGTCGGAGGGGTAGATACGCAGTATTTT
TRBV2	TRBJ1-5	NA	NA	CASSDSDRNQPQHF	TGTGCCAGCAGTGACTCAGATCGCAATCAGCCCCAGCATTTT
TRBV13	TRBJ2-3	NA	few	CASSFGSTDTQYF	TGTGCCAGCAGTTTCGGGAGCACAGATACGCAGTATTTT
TRBV30	TRBJ2-7	TRBD2	NA	CAWSEASGYEQYF	TGTGCCTGGTCGGAGGCTAGCGGTTACGAGCAGTACTTC
TRBV7-7	TRBJ2-1	TRBD1	NA	CASSMTGVNEQFF	TGTGCTAGCAGCATGACAGGGGTTAATGAGCAGTTCTTC
TRBV6-4	TRBJ2-2	NA	NA	CASSDSYEGTGELFF	TGTGCCAGCAGTGACTCTTACGAGGGCACCGGGGAGCTGTTTTTT